The present T cell receptor (beta chain) was sequenced within a study of cytomegalovirus exposure and HLA in healthy donors. There are a few counts of this clone. No antigen is known for it. The PCR was carried out with 60 Vbeta primers and 13 Jbeta primers. Repertoires were generated with immunoSEQ multiplex PCR, while TCRdb's copy carries only in-frame clones and drops some. This sample has about 150,000 clones, with under 75% found just once. Trimming at V came to 4 bases and at J to 0 bases, leaving 12 bases not matched to a gene. The CDR3 length is 17 residues. Per the germline V gene, CDR1 is SGHAT and CDR2 is FQNNGV. Study results and caveats: Reportedly, cytomegalovirus status was diagnosed with high sensitivity and specificity.

Likely unrecorded immune exposures existed in these nominally healthy donors. The sequence was obtained from a woman aged 60 to 75 in good health and CMV-seropositive. Sequenced: PBMCs. This rearrangement joins TRBV11-2 to TRBJ2-7; 7 nucleotides match TRBD2. The CDR3 protein is CASSSRAVAGGSYEQYF. The CDR3 bases are TGTGCCAGCAGCTCCCGTGCGGTAGCGGGTGGCTCCTACGAGCAGTACTTC. Using reference TRBV11-2 and TRBJ2-7 for the parts outside the CDR3, the full variable domain is EAGVAQSPRYKIIEKRQSVAFWCNPISGHATLYWYQQILGQGPKLLIQFQNNGVVDDSQLPKDRFSAERLKGVDSTLKIQPAKLEDSAVYLCASSSRAVAGGSYEQYFGPGTRLTVT.